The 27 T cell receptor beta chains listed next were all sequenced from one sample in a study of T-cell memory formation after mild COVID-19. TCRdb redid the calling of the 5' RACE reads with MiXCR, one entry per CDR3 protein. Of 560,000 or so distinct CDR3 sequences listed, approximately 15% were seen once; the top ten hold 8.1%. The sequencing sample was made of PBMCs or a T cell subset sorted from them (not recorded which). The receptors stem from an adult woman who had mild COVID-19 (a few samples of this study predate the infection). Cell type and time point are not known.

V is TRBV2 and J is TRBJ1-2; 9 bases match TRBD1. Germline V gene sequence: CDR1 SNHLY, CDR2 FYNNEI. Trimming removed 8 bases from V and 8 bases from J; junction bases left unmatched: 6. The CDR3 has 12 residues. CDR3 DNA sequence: TGTGCCAGCGAAGACAGGGGGATCGGCTACACCTTC. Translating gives CASEDRGIGYTF.

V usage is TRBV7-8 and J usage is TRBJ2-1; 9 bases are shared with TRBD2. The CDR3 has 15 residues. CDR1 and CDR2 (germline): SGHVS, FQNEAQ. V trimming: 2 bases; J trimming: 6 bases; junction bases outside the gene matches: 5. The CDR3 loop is CASSLPGTSLNEQFF. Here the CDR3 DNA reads TGTGCCAGCAGCTTACCCGGGACTAGCCTCAATGAGCAGTTCTTC. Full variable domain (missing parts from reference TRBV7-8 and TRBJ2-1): GAGVSQSPRYKVAKRGQDVALRCDPISGHVSLFWYQQALGQGPEFLTYFQNEAQLDKSGLPSDRFFAERPEGSVSTLKIQRTQQEDSAVYLCASSLPGTSLNEQFFGPGTRLTVL.

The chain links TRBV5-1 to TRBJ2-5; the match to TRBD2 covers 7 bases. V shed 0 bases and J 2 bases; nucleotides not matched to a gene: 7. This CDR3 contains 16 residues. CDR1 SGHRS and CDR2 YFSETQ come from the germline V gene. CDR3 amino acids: CASSLGLAASQETQYF. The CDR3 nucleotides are TGCGCCAGCAGCTTGGGGCTAGCGGCAAGTCAAGAGACCCAGTACTTC.

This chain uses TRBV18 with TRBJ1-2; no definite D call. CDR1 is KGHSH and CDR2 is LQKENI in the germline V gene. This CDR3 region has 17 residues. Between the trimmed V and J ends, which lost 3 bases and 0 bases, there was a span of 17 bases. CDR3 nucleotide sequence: TGTGCCAGCTCACCGAATAAGCAGATTTTAGCTAACTATGGCTACACCTTC. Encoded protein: CASSPNKQILANYGYTF.

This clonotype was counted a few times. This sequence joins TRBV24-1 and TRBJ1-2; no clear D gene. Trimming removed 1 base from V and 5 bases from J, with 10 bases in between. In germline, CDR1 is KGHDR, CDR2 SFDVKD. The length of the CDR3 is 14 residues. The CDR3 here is CATSDFDASYGYTF. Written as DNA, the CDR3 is TGTGCCACCAGTGATTTTGACGCCTCATATGGCTACACCTTC.

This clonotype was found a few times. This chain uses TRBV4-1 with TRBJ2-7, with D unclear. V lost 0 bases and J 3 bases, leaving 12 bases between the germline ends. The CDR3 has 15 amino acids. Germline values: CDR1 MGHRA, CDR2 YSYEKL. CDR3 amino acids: CASSQDYGRSYEQYF. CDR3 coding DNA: TGCGCCAGCAGCCAAGATTACGGCCGCAGCTACGAGCAGTACTTC.

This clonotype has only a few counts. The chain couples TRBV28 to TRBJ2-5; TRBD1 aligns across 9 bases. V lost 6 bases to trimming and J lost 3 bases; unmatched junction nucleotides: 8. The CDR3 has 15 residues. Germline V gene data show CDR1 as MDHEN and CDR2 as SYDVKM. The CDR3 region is CASRLPGTGKETQYF. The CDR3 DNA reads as TGTGCCAGCAGACTTCCCGGGACAGGGAAAGAGACCCAGTACTTC. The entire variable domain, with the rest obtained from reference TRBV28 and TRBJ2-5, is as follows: DVKVTQSSRYLVKRTGEKVFLECVQDMDHENMFWYRQDPGLGLRLIYFSYDVKMKEKGDIPEGYSVSREKKERFSLILESASTNQTSMYLCASRLPGTGKETQYFGPGTRLLVL.

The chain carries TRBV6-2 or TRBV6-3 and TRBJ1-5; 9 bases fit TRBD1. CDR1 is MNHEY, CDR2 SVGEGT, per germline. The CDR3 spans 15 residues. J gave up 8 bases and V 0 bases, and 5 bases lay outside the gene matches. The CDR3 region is CASSYSHRGPEPQHF. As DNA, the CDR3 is TGTGCCAGCAGTTACTCCCACAGGGGGCCCGAGCCCCAGCATTTT.

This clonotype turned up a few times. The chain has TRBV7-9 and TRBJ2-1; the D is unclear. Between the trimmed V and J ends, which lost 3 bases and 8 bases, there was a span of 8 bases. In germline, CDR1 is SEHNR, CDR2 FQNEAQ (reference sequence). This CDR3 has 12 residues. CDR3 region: CASSFPEDEQFF. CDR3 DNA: TGTGCCAGCAGCTTCCCAGAGGATGAGCAGTTCTTC.

The CDR3 is CASSQGGTSRYNEQFF. In DNA form, the CDR3 reads TGTGCCAGCAGCCAAGGCGGGACTAGCAGATACAATGAGCAGTTCTTC. The rearrangement uses TRBV3-1 and TRBJ2-1; 9 nucleotides align to TRBD2. J was trimmed by 4 bases and V by 1 base; bases with no gene match: 5. Germline assignment: CDR1 LGHDT and CDR2 YNNKEL (reference sequence). The CDR3 contains 16 residues.

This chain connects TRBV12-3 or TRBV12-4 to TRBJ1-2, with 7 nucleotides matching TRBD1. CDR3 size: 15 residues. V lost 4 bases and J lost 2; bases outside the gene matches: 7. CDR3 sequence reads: CASSSGVTGNYGYTF. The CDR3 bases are TGTGCCAGCAGTTCAGGGGTGACAGGGAACTATGGCTACACCTTC.

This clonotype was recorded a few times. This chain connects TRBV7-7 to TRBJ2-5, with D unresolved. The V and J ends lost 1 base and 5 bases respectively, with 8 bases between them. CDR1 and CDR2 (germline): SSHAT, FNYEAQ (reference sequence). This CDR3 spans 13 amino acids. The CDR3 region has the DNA TGTGCCAGCAGCTTAGATGCCTGGGAGACCCAGTACTTC. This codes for CASSLDAWETQYF.

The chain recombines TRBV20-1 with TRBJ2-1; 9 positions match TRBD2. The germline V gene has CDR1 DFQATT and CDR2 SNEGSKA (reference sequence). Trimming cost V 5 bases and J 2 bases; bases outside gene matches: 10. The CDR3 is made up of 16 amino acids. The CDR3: CSAPELASGAYNEQFF. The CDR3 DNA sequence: TGCAGTGCTCCAGAGCTAGCTAGCGGGGCCTACAATGAGCAGTTCTTC.

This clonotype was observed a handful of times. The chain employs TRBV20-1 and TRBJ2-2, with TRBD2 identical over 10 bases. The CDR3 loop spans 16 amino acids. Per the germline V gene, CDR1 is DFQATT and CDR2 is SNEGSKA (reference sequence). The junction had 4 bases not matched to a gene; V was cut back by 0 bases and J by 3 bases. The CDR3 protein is CSARDPLAGDTGELFF. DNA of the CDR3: TGCAGTGCTAGAGATCCCCTAGCGGGAGACACCGGGGAGCTGTTTTTT.

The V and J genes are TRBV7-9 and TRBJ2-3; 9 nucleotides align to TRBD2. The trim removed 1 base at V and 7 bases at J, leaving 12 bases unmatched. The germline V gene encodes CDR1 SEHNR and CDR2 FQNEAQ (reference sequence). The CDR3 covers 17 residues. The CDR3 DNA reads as TGTGCCAGCAGCTTAGAGCGGGGGGCCCTCGTTGTAAATACGCAGTATTTT. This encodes CASSLERGALVVNTQYF.

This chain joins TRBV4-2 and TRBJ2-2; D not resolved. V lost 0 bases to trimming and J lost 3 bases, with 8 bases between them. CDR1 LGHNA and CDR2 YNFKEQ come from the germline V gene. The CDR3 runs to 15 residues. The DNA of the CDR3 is TGTGCCAGCAGCCAAGATGGTCGGGACACCGGGGAGCTGTTTTTT. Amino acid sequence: CASSQDGRDTGELFF.

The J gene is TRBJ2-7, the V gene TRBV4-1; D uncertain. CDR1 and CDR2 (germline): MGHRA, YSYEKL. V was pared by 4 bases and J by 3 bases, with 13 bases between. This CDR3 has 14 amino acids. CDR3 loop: CASSLGPLGYEQYF. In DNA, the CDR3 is TGCGCCAGCAGCCTCGGGCCCCTGGGCTACGAGCAGTACTTC.

The CDR3, as DNA: TGTGCCAGCAGCCCGGTCCGGGGACACTACAATGAGCAGTTCTTC. Translation: CASSPVRGHYNEQFF. The chain couples TRBV7-2 to TRBJ2-1; possibly TRBD1 for D (6 bases). The germline CDR1 and CDR2 sequences are SGHTA and FQGNSA. V was pared by 5 bases and J by 3 bases, with 14 bases between. The CDR3 is 15 amino acids.

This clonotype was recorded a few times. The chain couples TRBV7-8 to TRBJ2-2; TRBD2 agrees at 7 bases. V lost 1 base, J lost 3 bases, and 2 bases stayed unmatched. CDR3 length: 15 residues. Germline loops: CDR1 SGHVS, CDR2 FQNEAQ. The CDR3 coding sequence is TGTGCCAGCAGCTTAGGGGAGGGCCACACCGGGGAGCTGTTTTTT. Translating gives CASSLGEGHTGELFF. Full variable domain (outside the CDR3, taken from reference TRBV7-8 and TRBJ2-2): GAGVSQSPRYKVAKRGQDVALRCDPISGHVSLFWYQQALGQGPEFLTYFQNEAQLDKSGLPSDRFFAERPEGSVSTLKIQRTQQEDSAVYLCASSLGEGHTGELFFGEGSRLTVL.

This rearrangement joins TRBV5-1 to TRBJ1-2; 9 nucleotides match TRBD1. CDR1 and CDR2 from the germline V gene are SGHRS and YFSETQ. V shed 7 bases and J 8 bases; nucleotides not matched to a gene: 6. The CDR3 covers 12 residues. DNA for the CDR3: TGCGCCAGCGAAGACAGGGGGAAGGGCTACACCTTC. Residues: CASEDRGKGYTF.

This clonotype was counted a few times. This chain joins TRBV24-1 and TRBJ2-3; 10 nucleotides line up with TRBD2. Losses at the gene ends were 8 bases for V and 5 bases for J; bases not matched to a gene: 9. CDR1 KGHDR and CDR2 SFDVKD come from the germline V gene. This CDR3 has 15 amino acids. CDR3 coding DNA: TGTGCCACCAAGCGGGGGGGCCTTTCAGGAGATACGCAGTATTTT. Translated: CATKRGGLSGDTQYF.

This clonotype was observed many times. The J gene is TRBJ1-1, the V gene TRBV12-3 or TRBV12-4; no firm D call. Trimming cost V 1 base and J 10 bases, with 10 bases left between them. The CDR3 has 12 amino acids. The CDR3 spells CASSLVSGSAFF. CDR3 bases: TGTGCCAGCAGTTTAGTTTCAGGTTCAGCTTTCTTT.

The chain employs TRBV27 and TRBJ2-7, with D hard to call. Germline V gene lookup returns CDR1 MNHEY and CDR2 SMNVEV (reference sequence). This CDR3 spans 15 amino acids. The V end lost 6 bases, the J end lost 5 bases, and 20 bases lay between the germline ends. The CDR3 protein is CASSPAHRSNDEQYF. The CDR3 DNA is TGTGCCAGCAGCCCTGCCCATAGGTCCAACGACGAGCAGTACTTC.

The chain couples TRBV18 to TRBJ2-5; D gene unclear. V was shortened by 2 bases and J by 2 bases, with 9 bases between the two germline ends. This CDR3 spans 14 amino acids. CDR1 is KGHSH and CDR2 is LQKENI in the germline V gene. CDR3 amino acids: CASSPGQLQETQYF. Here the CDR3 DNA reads TGTGCCAGCTCACCAGGGCAGCTTCAAGAGACCCAGTACTTC.

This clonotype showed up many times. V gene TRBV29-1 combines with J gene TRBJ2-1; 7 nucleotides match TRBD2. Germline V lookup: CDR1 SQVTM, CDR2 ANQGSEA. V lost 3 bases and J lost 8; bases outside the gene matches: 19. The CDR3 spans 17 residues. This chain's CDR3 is CSVDAFVSAGVEDEQFF. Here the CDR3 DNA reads TGCAGCGTTGATGCCTTTGTATCCGCGGGAGTTGAGGATGAGCAGTTCTTC.

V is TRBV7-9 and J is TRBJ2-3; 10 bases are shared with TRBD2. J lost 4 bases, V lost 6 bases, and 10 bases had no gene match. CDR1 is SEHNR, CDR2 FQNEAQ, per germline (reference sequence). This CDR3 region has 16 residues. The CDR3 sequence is CASSFRSGRAADTQYF. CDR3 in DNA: TGTGCCAGCAGTTTTAGGAGCGGGAGGGCCGCAGATACGCAGTATTTT.

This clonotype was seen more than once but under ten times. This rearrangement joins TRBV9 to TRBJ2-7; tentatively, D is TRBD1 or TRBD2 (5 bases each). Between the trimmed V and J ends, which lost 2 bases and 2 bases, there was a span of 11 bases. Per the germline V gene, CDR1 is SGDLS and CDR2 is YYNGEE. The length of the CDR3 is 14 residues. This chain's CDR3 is CASSVGTTTYEQYF. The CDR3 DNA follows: TGTGCCAGCAGCGTGGGGACGACCACCTACGAGCAGTACTTC.